These 16 T cell receptor beta chains share one sample of origin, sequenced in a study of spatial heterogeneity in lung cancer. Study-wide points: Expanded intratumoral alpha and beta TCR counts tracked tumor mutation counts.

Which antigens these TCRs recognize remains unknown. Described time point: sample taken at primary tumor resection. TCRdb fed the 5' RACE reads into MiXCR, producing one record per CDR3 protein. The data contain over 10,000 distinct CDR3 sequences, around 5.9% of them singletons. The material sequenced was lung tumor tissue, taken at surgery. The receptors derive from a female donor with early-stage non-small cell lung cancer.

This clonotype showed up many times. Since the library was made to target alpha chains, this beta chain is a stray read and its abundance is not meaningful. This chain uses TRBV30 with TRBJ1-6; no clear D. This CDR3 contains 14 residues. CDR1 and CDR2 from the germline V gene are GTSNPN and SVGIG (reference sequence). Trimming left V 2 bases short and J 9 bases short, with 14 bases between. The CDR3: CAWSSLTLRSPLHF. CDR3 in DNA: TGTGCCTGGAGTAGCCTAACACTACGTTCACCCCTCCACTTT.

This clonotype occurred many times. For a library built for alpha chains, this beta chain is a stray read; little rests on its size. The genes are TRBV4-1 and TRBJ2-6, with 7 bases fitting TRBD1. J gave up 2 bases and V 3 bases, and 1 base lay outside the gene matches. Germline V gene data show CDR1 as MGHRA and CDR2 as YSYEKL. There are 15 residues in the CDR3. CDR3 in amino acids: CASSQQGAGANVLTF. In DNA, the CDR3 is TGCGCCAGCAGCCAGCAGGGGGCTGGGGCCAACGTCCTGACTTTC.

This clonotype was counted at least ten times. This beta chain is an unintended read in a library built for alpha chains; its size means little. V gene TRBV6-1 combines with J gene TRBJ2-1; D possibly uses TRBD1 or TRBD2 (6 bases each). V dropped 8 bases and J dropped 8 bases, with 22 bases sitting between them. This CDR3 comprises 15 residues. CDR1 is MNHNS and CDR2 is SASEGT in the germline V gene. The chain's CDR3 is CASALPRGRFDEQFF. The CDR3 coding sequence is TGTGCCAGCGCCCTGCCTCGGGGGCGTTTCGATGAGCAGTTCTTC.

Ten or more counts support this clonotype. Little can be read into the size of this beta chain, an off-target read in a library designed for alpha chains. The chain has TRBV7-8 and TRBJ2-1; D may match TRBD1 or TRBD2 (6 bases each). Germline-derived CDR1 and CDR2 are SGHVS and FQNEAQ. The CDR3 has 17 amino acids. The V gene lost 6 bases and the J gene lost 5 bases, with 23 bases spanning the gap. CDR3 bases: TGTGCCAGCAGTGCGCCCCTTGGGTCGGGGGCCCACAATGAGCAGTTCTTC. This gives the protein CASSAPLGSGAHNEQFF.

This clonotype was counted many times. A junction end diverges from the germline sequence, so it may reflect a read error. A library prepared for alpha chains yielded this beta chain as an off-target read; its size is of little meaning. The chain carries TRBV4-1 and TRBJ2-1, with no clear D. CDR1 and CDR2 (germline): MGHRA, YSYEKL. The CDR3 has 12 residues. The CDR3 spells CASSPLGSPRVF. DNA for the CDR3: TGCGCCAGCAGCCCCCTGGGAAGTCCTCGGGTCTTC.

This clonotype showed up many times. This beta chain appears as a stray read in a library generated for alpha chains; its size is not informative. The rearrangement joins TRBV6-2 or TRBV6-3 to TRBJ1-5; D possibly corresponds to TRBD1 (5 bases). The CDR3 is made up of 15 amino acids. Trimming removed 2 bases at V and 9 bases at J, with 17 bases between. The germline CDR1 and CDR2 sequences are MNHEY and SVGEGT. As DNA, the CDR3 is TGTGCCAGCAGTTACGGGGCGGGAACTTATGGGCCCCAGCATTTT. This codes for CASSYGAGTYGPQHF.

As for this clonotype: As an off-target read in a library built for alpha chains, this beta chain has a frequency of little significance. In DNA, the CDR3 is TGTGCCAGCAGCCTATACACAGATACGCAGTATTTT. Translating it yields CASSLYTDTQYF. The J gene is TRBJ2-3, the V gene TRBV7-2; D gene uncertain. This CDR3 is built from 12 residues. Germline V CDR1 and CDR2: SGHTA, FQGNSA. Trimming took off 5 bases at V and 2 bases at J, with 5 bases between the two ends.

Ten or more counts support this clonotype. The size of this beta chain means little, since it is a stray read in a library made for alpha chains. The gene calls are TRBV20-1 and TRBJ1-2; no clear D gene. CDR3 length: 14 residues. Per the germline V gene, CDR1 is DFQATT and CDR2 is SNEGSKA (reference sequence). CDR3 loop: CSPYKRLSAPGYTF. CDR3 nucleotides: TGCAGCCCCTACAAGAGACTTAGCGCCCCCGGCTACACCTTC.

This clonotype qualifies as medium-sized (0.01 to 0.1%). Within a library made for alpha chains, this beta chain is off target, and its count is uninformative. V and J are TRBV18 and TRBJ2-2, with D possibly TRBD2 on 5 matching bases. The ends were cut back, 6 bases at V and 4 bases at J, with 12 bases in the middle. CDR3 size: 14 residues. Germline lookup yields CDR1 KGHSH and CDR2 LQKENI. The CDR3 reads CASSSGRSTGELFF. CDR3 DNA sequence: TGTGCCAGCTCGTCGGGGAGAAGCACCGGGGAGCTGTTTTTT.

This clonotype has a count of ten or more. This beta chain is a stray read from a library made for alpha chains; its abundance is not meaningful. The chain employs TRBV28 and TRBJ2-7; D might be TRBD1 (6 bases). This CDR3 has 24 residues. Germline assignment: CDR1 MDHEN and CDR2 SYDVKM. Trimming shortened V by 4 bases and J by 4 bases, and 44 bases separated the two germline ends. The CDR3 loop is CASSSPTGTPLGLRARGWDYEQYF. The CDR3 DNA reads as TGTGCCAGCAGTTCTCCTACGGGGACACCTCTGGGATTACGAGCTAGGGGCTGGGATTACGAGCAGTACTTC.

At least ten counts were recorded for this clonotype. The library was built for alpha chains, so this beta chain is an off-target read and its size means little. This rearrangement joins TRBV11-2 to TRBJ2-7, with unresolved D. Germline CDR1 SGHAT, CDR2 FQNNGV. CDR3 size: 13 residues. V shed 1 base and J shed 4 bases, with 8 bases lying between them. The DNA for the CDR3 is TGTGCCAGCAGCTTAGGAGAGAGGTACGAGCAGTACTTC. Protein product: CASSLGERYEQYF.

This clonotype was picked up many times. This beta chain lies outside the target of a library built for alpha chains; its clone size means little. V is TRBV5-1 and J is TRBJ2-7, with D possibly matching TRBD1 (5 bases). There are 12 residues in the CDR3. CDR1 is SGHRS, CDR2 YFSETQ, per germline. Trimming removed 3 bases at V and 3 bases at J, with 7 bases between. CDR3 in amino acids: CASSSQGYEQYF. For the CDR3, the DNA is TGCGCCAGCAGCTCCCAGGGCTACGAGCAGTACTTC.

This clonotype appeared many times. Being off target in a library aimed at alpha chains, this beta chain has a size of little meaning. The chain links TRBV11-2 to TRBJ1-1, with a possible D match to TRBD1 (5 bases). The CDR3 has 14 residues. V was shortened by 1 base and J by 1 base, with 7 bases between the two germline ends. Germline V lookup: CDR1 SGHAT, CDR2 FQNNGV. CDR3 in amino acids: CASSLAGTNTEAFF. CDR3 coding DNA: TGTGCCAGCAGCTTAGCCGGGACGAACACTGAAGCTTTCTTT.

This clonotype was observed many times. This beta chain is an unintended read in a library built for alpha chains; its size means little. The gene calls are TRBV7-2 and TRBJ2-5; possible D gene TRBD1, 6 bases. CDR3 length: 13 residues. V was clipped by 2 bases and J by 5 bases, with 9 bases between them. The germline CDR1 and CDR2 sequences are SGHTA and FQGNSA. The DNA for the CDR3 is TGTGCCAGCAGCTTAAATCAGGGGGAGACCCAGTACTTC. It is translated as CASSLNQGETQYF.

This clonotype was seen repeatedly, ten times or more. A library made for alpha chains picked up this beta chain off target, so its size means little. The gene calls are TRBV7-2 and TRBJ1-2; D unresolved. V gave up 3 bases and J gave up 8 bases, with 16 bases separating them. The CDR3 runs 14 residues. Germline CDR1 SGHTA, CDR2 FQGNSA. The CDR3 DNA follows: TGTGCCAGCAGCTTTCTAGGCCCCAACGAGGGCTACACCTTC. Translation: CASSFLGPNEGYTF.

This clonotype was detected ten times or more. This beta chain is a stray read from a library made for alpha chains; its abundance is not meaningful. The chain carries TRBV20-1 and TRBJ2-5; D possibly matches TRBD1 or TRBD2 (5 bases each). CDR3 length: 17 amino acids. V was clipped by 0 bases and J by 5 bases, with 22 bases between them. Germline lookup yields CDR1 DFQATT and CDR2 SNEGSKA (reference sequence). The CDR3 DNA follows: TGCAGTGCTAGAGATCGGGGACCAGGAGTTTATTCGGAGACCCAGTACTTC. It codes for CSARDRGPGVYSETQYF.